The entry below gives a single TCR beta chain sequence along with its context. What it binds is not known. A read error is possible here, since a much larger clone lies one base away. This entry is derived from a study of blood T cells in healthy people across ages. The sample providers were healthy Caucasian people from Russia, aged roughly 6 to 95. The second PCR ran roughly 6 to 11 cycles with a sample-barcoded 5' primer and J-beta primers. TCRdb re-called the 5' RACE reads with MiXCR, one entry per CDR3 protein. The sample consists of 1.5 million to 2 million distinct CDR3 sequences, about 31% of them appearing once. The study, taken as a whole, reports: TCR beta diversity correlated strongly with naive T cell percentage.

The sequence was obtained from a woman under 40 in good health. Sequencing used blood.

CDR3 in amino acids: CSASKYNEQYF. The CDR3 nucleotides read TGCAGTGCCTCTAAATACAATGAGCAGTACTTC. The chain recombines TRBV20-1 with TRBJ2-7; unclear D gene. V was shortened by 6 bases and J by 7 bases, with 13 bases between the two germline ends. This CDR3 contains 11 residues. The germline CDR1 and CDR2 sequences are DFQATT and SNEGSKA (reference sequence).